This entry is about one T cell receptor (beta chain). Its antigen is undetermined. A junction boundary mismatches the germline segment, possibly from a read error. These data belong to a study of tumor and adjacent non-tumor tissue in lung cancer. RNA was extracted from bulk tissue without any cell sorting. Study-level findings and limits: Normal lung showed higher cumulative top 100 clone frequency than tumor.

TCRbeta libraries were built with three rounds of nested PCR, modified from ARM-PCR. TCRdb analysed the multiplex PCR reads with MiXCR anew, one entry per CDR3 protein. The sample lists about 75,000 distinct CDR3 sequences; around four fifths were seen once. The germline CDR1 and CDR2 sequences are MGHRA and YSYEKL. CDR3 length: 15 amino acids. This sequence joins TRBV4-1 and TRBJ1-5, with a tentative D call TRBD1 (6 bases). The sequence was obtained from a woman between 45 and 65 years old with non-small cell lung cancer. Material: lung tumor tissue. CDR3: CASGQVGGSNQPQHF. CDR3 DNA: TGCGCCAGCGGCCAAGTTGGGGGCAGCAATCAGCCCCAGCATTTT.